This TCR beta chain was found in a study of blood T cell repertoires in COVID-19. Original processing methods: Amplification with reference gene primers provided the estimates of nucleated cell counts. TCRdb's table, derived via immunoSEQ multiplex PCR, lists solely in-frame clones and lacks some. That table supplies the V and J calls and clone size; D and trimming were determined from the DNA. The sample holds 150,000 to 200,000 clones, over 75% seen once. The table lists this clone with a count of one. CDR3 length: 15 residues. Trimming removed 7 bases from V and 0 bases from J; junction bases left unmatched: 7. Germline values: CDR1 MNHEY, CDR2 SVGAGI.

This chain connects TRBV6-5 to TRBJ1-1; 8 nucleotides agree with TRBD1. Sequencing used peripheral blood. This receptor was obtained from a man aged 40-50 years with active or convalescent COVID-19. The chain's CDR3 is CASIIEDRVNTEAFF. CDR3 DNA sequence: TGTGCCAGCATTATCGAGGACAGGGTGAACACTGAAGCTTTCTTT.